This T cell receptor beta chain was retrieved from a study of blood T cell repertoires in COVID-19 (dated by TCRdb to about 2020). As for the study more broadly: The collaborator samples originated in the United States, Italy and Spain and spanned the acute and convalescent phases of COVID-19. The material from the prospective study consisted of cDNA or gDNA derived from T cells, B-cell-depleted T cells, or PBMCs. Deeply sampled blood TCRbeta repertoires from subjects exposed to, actively infected with, or recovered from COVID-19 were included in the dataset. The repertoires were released in a freely available public database meant as a resource for research on the immune response to SARS-CoV-2. The samples were drawn from two sources: the first 160 participants of the ongoing ImmuneRACE study, and 1,000 to 1,500 subjects contributed by 6 global collaborators. A de-identified subject ID, COVID-19 status, age in years and sex were almost always included in the sample metadata. HLA class I and class II types, where available, came from metadata supplied by the sample provider rather than from assay-based typing. Broad study findings and their caveats: How much clinical and demographic metadata was included differed by source and by participant, and the metadata was provided uncurated.

CDR1 SQVTM and CDR2 ANQGSEA were looked up in the germline V gene. From its cysteine to its phenylalanine, the CDR3 spans 18 amino acids. Only the CDR3 DNA stays, 54 bases, in frame from base 1. V trim: 8 bases; J trim: 0 bases; unmatched bases: 12. TCRbeta CDR3 regions were amplified from genomic DNA using the immunoSEQ Assay, a bias-controlled multiplex PCR. As for how the authors treated the data: Nucleated cell counts per sample were estimated from amplification of reference gene primers within the assay. Sequence reads were collapsed and filtered to measure the absolute abundance of every unique TCRbeta CDR3 rearrangement. For each sample, productive Simpson clonality was calculated as the square root of Simpson's diversity index across productive rearrangements. As stored in TCRdb, this immuneACCESS dataset retains in-frame rearrangements with V and J assigned. A fraction of the clones does not appear; measured against another copy, unresolved V genes explain less than half of the discrepancy, and the remainder lacks a known reason. That table gives V, J and clone size, and the DNA gave D and trimming. The sample table contains 100,000 to 150,000 clones; only one count was recorded for about four fifths of them. The ten largest clones represent about 39% of the sample.

Collaborating institutions collected whole blood in K2EDTA tubes following their own protocols. For TCRbeta analysis, collaborator samples were shipped as frozen whole blood, as isolated PBMCs, or as DNA extracted from either sample type. This clone was observed a handful of times. Its antigen is unknown. Nothing much larger sits one base from this clone, and base qualities are not available. The specimen sequenced was peripheral blood. This chain joins TRBV29-1 to TRBJ2-3, with 15 bases in between that match TRBD2. This clonotype was obtained from a man aged 40-49 years with active or convalescent COVID-19. The nucleotide sequence is TGCAGCATTCGCCCGGGACTAGCGGGGGGCACGAGCACAGATACGCAGTATTTT. It specifies CSIRPGLAGGTSTDTQYF.